These 18 T cell receptor beta chains came from one sample sequenced in a study of shared clonotypes between healthy human individuals. Measured with immunoSEQ multiplex PCR; TCRdb has only the in-frame clones, and not every one. The sample has around 1,900,000 clones, roughly 95% seen once. Naive CD8 populations comprised CD45RO-negative cells positively selected for CCR7, excluding terminally differentiated effector memory CD45RA+ cells. Sequencing was done on a sample of naive CD8+ T cells from PBMCs. These TCRs come from a man younger than 35 in good health. Some clones in this sample may be carry-over from other donors' samples.

The chain employs TRBV7-9 and TRBJ1-1; the D gene is possibly TRBD1 (5 bases). This CDR3 spans 16 amino acids. The V gene's germline CDR1 is SEHNR and CDR2 FQNEAQ (reference sequence). Trimming took 5 bases from V and 2 from J, leaving 18 bases between them. The CDR3 here is CASSAAKGIGNTEAFF. CDR3 in DNA: TGTGCCAGCAGCGCGGCTAAGGGGATAGGAAACACTGAAGCTTTCTTT.

The chain is built from TRBV5-4 and TRBJ2-5; TRBD1 aligns across 8 bases. In germline, CDR1 is SGHNT, CDR2 YYREEE (reference sequence). This CDR3 is built from 14 residues. The V segment lost 4 bases and the J segment 5 bases; nucleotides outside the gene matches: 7. For the CDR3, the DNA is TGTGCCAGCAGCACGCGACAGGGGCTGGAGACCCAGTACTTC. This codes for CASSTRQGLETQYF.

This rearrangement joins TRBV28 to TRBJ2-7, with TRBD1 matching over 7 bases. V was pared by 8 bases and J by 3 bases, with 7 bases of the junction left unmatched. The germline V gene has CDR1 MDHEN and CDR2 SYDVKM. This CDR3 has 13 amino acids. The CDR3 nucleotides are TGTGCCAGCGGCTCGGGACAGCTCTACGAGCAGTACTTC. Translating it yields CASGSGQLYEQYF.

The chain uses TRBV28 and TRBJ2-2; 13 nucleotides line up with TRBD2. Germline CDR1 MDHEN, CDR2 SYDVKM. CDR3 length: 16 residues. With 4 bases clipped from V and 9 bases from J, the junction kept 8 bases outside the gene matches. For the CDR3, the DNA is TGTGCCAGCAGTTCGAGGACTAGCGGGAGTAGCTGGGAGCTGTTTTTT. It translates to CASSSRTSGSSWELFF.

A note on this clone: This CDR3 is also generated by other DNA sequences in the sample. The gene calls are TRBV2 and TRBJ2-1, with 10 bases that match TRBD1. CDR3 length: 15 residues. Germline lookup yields CDR1 SNHLY and CDR2 FYNNEI. V dropped 4 bases and J dropped 3; count of bases not matched to a gene: 3. This chain's CDR3 is CASSVGQGIYNEQFF. CDR3 in DNA: TGTGCCAGCAGTGTGGGACAGGGGATCTACAATGAGCAGTTCTTC.

This chain links TRBV28 with TRBJ2-2; D unresolved. The CDR3 contains 13 residues. V lost 6 bases and J 6 bases, leaving 11 bases between the germline ends. The V gene's germline CDR1 is MDHEN and CDR2 SYDVKM. CDR3 bases: TGTGCCAGCAGGGCATCAACTTCCGGGGAGCTGTTTTTT. Amino acids: CASRASTSGELFF.

The V gene is TRBV7-9, the J gene TRBJ2-5, with TRBD2 matching 7 bases. The CDR3 sequence is 14 residues long. Germline V lookup: CDR1 SEHNR, CDR2 FQNEAQ (reference sequence). V was clipped by 3 bases and J by 5 bases; unmatched bases: 6. CDR3 DNA sequence: TGTGCCAGCAGCTTTCCAGCGGGAAGGGAGACCCAGTACTTC. Translating gives CASSFPAGRETQYF.

This chain connects TRBV10-3 to TRBJ2-7, with D perhaps matching TRBD2 (7 bases). Germline V gives CDR1 ENHRY, CDR2 SYGVKD. The V and J ends lost 10 bases and 5 bases respectively, with 18 bases between them. The CDR3 sequence is 13 residues long. CDR3 residues: CASAPPGGHEQYF. In DNA form, the CDR3 reads TGTGCCAGTGCCCCCCCGGGGGGCCACGAGCAGTACTTC.

This chain links TRBV7-9 with TRBJ2-2; D remains unclear. Germline CDR1 is SEHNR and CDR2 is FQNEAQ (reference sequence). Trimming pared 1 base from V and 2 bases from J, leaving 14 bases between. The CDR3 is made up of 17 amino acids. The CDR3 coding sequence is TGTGCCAGCAGCTTAGGGCCACAAAGCCTCAACACCGGGGAGCTGTTTTTT. Translated, it gives CASSLGPQSLNTGELFF.

This chain links TRBV10-3 with TRBJ1-2; possible D gene TRBD1, 5 bases. This CDR3 is built from 15 residues. V was pared by 10 bases and J by 4 bases, with 22 bases between. Germline lookup yields CDR1 ENHRY and CDR2 SYGVKD. The CDR3 sequence is CATDQGESSPYGYTF. CDR3 sequence (DNA): TGTGCCACAGATCAGGGCGAGTCGTCTCCCTATGGCTACACCTTC.

V is TRBV14 and J is TRBJ2-1; no clear D. Germline CDR1 SGHDN, CDR2 FVKESK. The CDR3 runs to 13 residues. Deletions cut 2 bases from V and 2 bases from J, with 4 bases between. In nucleotides, the CDR3 is TGTGCCAGCAGCCAAAGCCCCTACAATGAGCAGTTCTTC. Its translation: CASSQSPYNEQFF.

The chain couples TRBV5-6 to TRBJ2-2; 8 bases are shared with TRBD2. V trimming: 0 bases; J trimming: 9 bases; junction bases outside the gene matches: 7. Germline assignment: CDR1 SGHDT and CDR2 YYEEEE. The CDR3 is 15 residues long. The CDR3, as DNA: TGTGCCAGCAGCTTGGTGGGACTAGTAAGTCGGGAGCTGTTTTTT. Its translation: CASSLVGLVSRELFF.

This chain links TRBV4-2 with TRBJ2-5; TRBD2 matches 7 bases. Unmatched junction bases numbered 12, after V lost 3 bases and J lost 5 bases. CDR1 is LGHNA, CDR2 YNFKEQ, per germline. The CDR3 runs 16 residues. CDR3 sequence reads: CASSHGGEGWMETQYF. CDR3 coding DNA: TGTGCCAGCAGCCACGGAGGGGAGGGCTGGATGGAGACCCAGTACTTC.

This chain joins TRBV27 and TRBJ1-5, with 8 positions matching TRBD1. Germline V CDR1 and CDR2: MNHEY, SMNVEV (reference sequence). The CDR3 runs 14 residues. Unmatched junction bases numbered 10, after V lost 5 bases and J lost 10 bases. The CDR3, as DNA: TGTGCCAGCAGTGCAAGCAGGGGGCTGCTCCCCCAGCATTTT. This codes for CASSASRGLLPQHF.

A few counts support this clone. The chain carries TRBV29-1 and TRBJ1-2; 10 bases are shared with TRBD1. V lost 4 bases, J lost 6 bases, and 8 bases stayed unmatched. The germline CDR1 and CDR2 sequences are SQVTM and ANQGSEA. The CDR3 contains 14 residues. CDR3: CSVGPGQGYDGYTF. The CDR3 DNA follows: TGCAGCGTTGGACCGGGACAGGGGTACGATGGCTACACCTTC.

The V call is TRBV19, the J call TRBJ1-1; D not certain. Germline V gives CDR1 LNHDA, CDR2 SQIVND (reference sequence). Trimming took off 10 bases at V and 6 bases at J, with 15 bases between the two ends. The length of the CDR3 is 12 residues. The CDR3 sequence is CATMGDYAEAFF. In nucleotides, the CDR3 is TGTGCCACCATGGGAGATTACGCTGAAGCTTTCTTT.

CDR3 region: CASSPEAGRKDTQYF. The CDR3 nucleotides are TGCGCCAGCAGCCCAGAAGCGGGGAGGAAAGATACGCAGTATTTT. The rearrangement links TRBV5-1 to TRBJ2-3; 7 positions match TRBD2. Germline V gene lookup returns CDR1 SGHRS and CDR2 YFSETQ. The V and J ends lost 4 bases and 5 bases, in that order; junction bases with no gene match: 10. CDR3 length equals 15 residues. The full variable domain, its missing parts supplied by reference TRBV5-1 and TRBJ2-3, is KAGVTQTPRYLIKTRGQQVTLSCSPISGHRSVSWYQQTPGQGLQFLFEYFSETQRNKGNFPGRFSGRQFSNSRSEMNVSTLELGDSALYLCASSPEAGRKDTQYFGPGTRLTVL.

This chain uses TRBV7-2 with TRBJ2-1; D is possibly TRBD2 (5 bases). CDR3 length: 15 amino acids. V lost 5 bases to trimming and J lost 5 bases, with 16 bases between them. CDR1 is SGHTA and CDR2 is FQGNSA in the germline V gene. CDR3 in DNA: TGTGCCAGCAGCCCCCCTGTAGCGCTTGACAATGAGCAGTTCTTC. Protein product: CASSPPVALDNEQFF.